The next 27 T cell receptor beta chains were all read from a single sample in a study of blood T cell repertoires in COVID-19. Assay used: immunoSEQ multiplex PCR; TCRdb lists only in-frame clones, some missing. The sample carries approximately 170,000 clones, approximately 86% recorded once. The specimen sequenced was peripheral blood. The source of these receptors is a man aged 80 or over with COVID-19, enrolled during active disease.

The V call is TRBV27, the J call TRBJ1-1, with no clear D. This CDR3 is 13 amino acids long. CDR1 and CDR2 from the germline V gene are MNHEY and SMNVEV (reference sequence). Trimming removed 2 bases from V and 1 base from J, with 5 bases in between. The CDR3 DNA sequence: TGTGCCAGCAGTTTAGGGCCGAACACTGAAGCTTTCTTT. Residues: CASSLGPNTEAFF.

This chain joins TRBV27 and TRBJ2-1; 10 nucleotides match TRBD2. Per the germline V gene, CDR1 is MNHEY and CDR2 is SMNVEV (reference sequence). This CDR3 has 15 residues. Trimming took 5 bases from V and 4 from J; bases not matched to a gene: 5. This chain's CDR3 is CASSLLAGNYNEQFF. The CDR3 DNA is TGTGCCAGCAGTCTACTAGCGGGAAATTACAATGAGCAGTTCTTC.

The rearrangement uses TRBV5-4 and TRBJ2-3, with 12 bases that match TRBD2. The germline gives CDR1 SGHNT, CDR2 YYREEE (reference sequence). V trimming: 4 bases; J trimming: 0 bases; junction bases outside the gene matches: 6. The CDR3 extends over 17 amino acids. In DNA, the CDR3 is TGTGCCAGCAGCCCGGGACTAGCGGGCGCAAGCACAGATACGCAGTATTTT. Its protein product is CASSPGLAGASTDTQYF.

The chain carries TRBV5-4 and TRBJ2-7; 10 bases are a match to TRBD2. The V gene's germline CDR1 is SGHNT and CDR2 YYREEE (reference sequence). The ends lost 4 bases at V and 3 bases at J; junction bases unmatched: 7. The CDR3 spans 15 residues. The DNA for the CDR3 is TGTGCCAGCAGCCAAGGACTAGCGGCGAACTACGAGCAGTACTTC. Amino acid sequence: CASSQGLAANYEQYF.

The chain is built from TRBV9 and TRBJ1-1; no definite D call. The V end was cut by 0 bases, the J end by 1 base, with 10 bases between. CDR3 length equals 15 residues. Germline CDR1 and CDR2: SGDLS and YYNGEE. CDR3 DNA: TGTGCCAGCAGCGTAGCCGGGGTTCCGAACACTGAAGCTTTCTTT. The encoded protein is CASSVAGVPNTEAFF.

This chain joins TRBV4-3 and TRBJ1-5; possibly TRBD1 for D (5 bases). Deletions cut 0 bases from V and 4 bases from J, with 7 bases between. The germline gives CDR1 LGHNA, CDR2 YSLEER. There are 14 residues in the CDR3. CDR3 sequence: CASSQEAGNQPQHF. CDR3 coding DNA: TGCGCCAGCAGCCAAGAAGCAGGGAATCAGCCCCAGCATTTT.

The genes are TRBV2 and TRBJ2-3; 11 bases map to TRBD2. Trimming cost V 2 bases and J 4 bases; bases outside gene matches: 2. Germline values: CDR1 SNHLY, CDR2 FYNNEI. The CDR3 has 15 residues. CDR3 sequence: CASSERLAGPDTQYF. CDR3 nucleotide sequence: TGTGCCAGCAGTGAAAGACTAGCGGGGCCAGATACGCAGTATTTT.

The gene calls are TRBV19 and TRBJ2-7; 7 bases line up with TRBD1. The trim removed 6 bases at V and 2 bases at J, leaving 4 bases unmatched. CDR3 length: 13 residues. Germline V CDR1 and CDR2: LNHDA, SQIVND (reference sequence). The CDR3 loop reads CASSEGATYEQYF. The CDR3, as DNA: TGTGCCAGTAGCGAGGGGGCAACCTACGAGCAGTACTTC.

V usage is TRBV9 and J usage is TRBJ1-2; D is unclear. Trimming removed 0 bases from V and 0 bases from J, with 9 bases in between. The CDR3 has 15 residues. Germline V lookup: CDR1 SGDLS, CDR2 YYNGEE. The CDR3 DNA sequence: TGTGCCAGCAGCGTAGGAGATCGTCCTAACTATGGCTACACCTTC. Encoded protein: CASSVGDRPNYGYTF.

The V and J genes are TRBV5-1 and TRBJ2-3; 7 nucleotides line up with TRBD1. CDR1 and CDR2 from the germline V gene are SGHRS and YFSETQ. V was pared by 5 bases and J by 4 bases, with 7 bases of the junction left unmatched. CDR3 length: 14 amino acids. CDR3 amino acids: CASRRTGESDTQYF. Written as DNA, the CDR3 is TGCGCCAGCAGGAGGACAGGCGAATCAGATACGCAGTATTTT.

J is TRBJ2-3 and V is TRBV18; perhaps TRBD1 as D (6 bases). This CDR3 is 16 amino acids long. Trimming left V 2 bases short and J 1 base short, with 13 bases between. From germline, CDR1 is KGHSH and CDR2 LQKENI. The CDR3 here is CASSPTRTARTDTQYF. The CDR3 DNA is TGTGCCAGCTCACCAACCCGGACAGCTCGCACAGATACGCAGTATTTT.

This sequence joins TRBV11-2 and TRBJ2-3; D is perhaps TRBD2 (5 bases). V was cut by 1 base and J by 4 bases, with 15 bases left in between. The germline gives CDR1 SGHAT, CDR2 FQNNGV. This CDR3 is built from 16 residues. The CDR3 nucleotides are TGTGCCAGCAGCTTAGTACCGCGGGCTCAGGCAGATACGCAGTATTTT. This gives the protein CASSLVPRAQADTQYF.

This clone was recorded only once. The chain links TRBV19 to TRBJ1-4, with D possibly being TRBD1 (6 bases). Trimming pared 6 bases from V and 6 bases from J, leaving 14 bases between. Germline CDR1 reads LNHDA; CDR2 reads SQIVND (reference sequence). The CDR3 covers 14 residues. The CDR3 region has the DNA TGTGCCAGTAGCGCCTCAGGGACATATGAAAAACTGTTTTTT. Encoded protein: CASSASGTYEKLFF. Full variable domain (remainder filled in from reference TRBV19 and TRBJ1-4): DGGITQSPKYLFRKEGQNVTLSCEQNLNHDAMYWYRQDPGQGLRLIYYSQIVNDFQKGDIAEGYSVSREKKESFPLTVTSAQKNPTAFYLCASSASGTYEKLFFGSGTQLSVL.

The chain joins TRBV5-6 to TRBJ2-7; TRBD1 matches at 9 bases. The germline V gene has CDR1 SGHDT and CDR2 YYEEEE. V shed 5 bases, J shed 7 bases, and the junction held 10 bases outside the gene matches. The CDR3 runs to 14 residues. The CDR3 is CASSPGTGTEEQYF. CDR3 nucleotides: TGTGCCAGCAGTCCCGGGACAGGGACGGAGGAGCAGTACTTC. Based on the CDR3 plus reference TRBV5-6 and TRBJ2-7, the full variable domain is DAGVTQSPTHLIKTRGQQVTLRCSPKSGHDTVSWYQQALGQGPQFIFQYYEEEERQRGNFPDRFSGHQFPNYSSELNVNALLLGDSALYLCASSPGTGTEEQYFGPGTRLTVT.

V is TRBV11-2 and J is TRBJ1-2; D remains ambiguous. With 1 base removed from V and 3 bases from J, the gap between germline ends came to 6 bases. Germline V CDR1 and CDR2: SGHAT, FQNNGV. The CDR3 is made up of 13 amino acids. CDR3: CASSLVAHYGYTF. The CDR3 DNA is TGTGCCAGCAGCTTAGTGGCCCACTATGGCTACACCTTC.

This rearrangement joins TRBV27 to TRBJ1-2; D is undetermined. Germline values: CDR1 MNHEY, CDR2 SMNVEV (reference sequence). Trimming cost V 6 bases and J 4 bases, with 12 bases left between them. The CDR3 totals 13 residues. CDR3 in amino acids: CASRPSGSYGYTF. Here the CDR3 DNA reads TGTGCCAGCAGACCCAGCGGTAGCTATGGCTACACCTTC.

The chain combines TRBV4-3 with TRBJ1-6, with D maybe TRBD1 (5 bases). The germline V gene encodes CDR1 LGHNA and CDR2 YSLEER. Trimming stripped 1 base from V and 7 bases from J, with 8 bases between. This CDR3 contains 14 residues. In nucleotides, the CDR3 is TGCGCCAGCAGCCAAGTCGGGGGGAATTCACCCCTCCACTTT. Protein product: CASSQVGGNSPLHF.

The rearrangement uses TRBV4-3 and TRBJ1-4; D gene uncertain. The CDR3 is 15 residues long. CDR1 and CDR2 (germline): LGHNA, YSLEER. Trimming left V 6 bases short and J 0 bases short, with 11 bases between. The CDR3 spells CASSGNRATNEKLFF. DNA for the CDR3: TGCGCCAGCAGTGGTAATCGGGCAACTAATGAAAAACTGTTTTTT.

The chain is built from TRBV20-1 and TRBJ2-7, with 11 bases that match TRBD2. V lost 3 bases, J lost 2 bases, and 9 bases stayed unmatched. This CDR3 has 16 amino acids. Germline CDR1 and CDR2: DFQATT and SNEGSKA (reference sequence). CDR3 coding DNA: TGCAGTGCTAGTAACCATCTAGCGGGGGGCACCTACGAGCAGTACTTC. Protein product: CSASNHLAGGTYEQYF.

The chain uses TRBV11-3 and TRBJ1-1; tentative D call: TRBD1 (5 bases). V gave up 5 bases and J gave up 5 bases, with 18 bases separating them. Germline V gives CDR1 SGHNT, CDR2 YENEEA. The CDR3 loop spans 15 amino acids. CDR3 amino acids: CASSPGMGEGTEAFF. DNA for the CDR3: TGTGCCAGCAGCCCCGGGATGGGGGAGGGGACTGAAGCTTTCTTT.

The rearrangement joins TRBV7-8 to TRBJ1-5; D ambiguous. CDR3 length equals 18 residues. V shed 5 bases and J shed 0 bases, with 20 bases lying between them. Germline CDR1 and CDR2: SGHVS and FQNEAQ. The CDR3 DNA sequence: TGTGCCAGCAGCCCAACAATCTCAACAACAGTTAGCAATCAGCCCCAGCATTTT. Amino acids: CASSPTISTTVSNQPQHF.

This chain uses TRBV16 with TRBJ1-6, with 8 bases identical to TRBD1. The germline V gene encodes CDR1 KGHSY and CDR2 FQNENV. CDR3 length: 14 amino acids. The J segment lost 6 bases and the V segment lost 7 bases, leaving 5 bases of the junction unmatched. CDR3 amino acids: CASTGGLFNSPLHF. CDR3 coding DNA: TGTGCCAGCACAGGGGGCCTTTTTAATTCACCCCTCCACTTT.

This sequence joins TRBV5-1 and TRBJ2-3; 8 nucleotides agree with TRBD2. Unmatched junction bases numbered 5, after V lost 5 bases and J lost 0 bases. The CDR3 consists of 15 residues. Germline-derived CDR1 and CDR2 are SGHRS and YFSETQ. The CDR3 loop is CASRGRGGSTDTQYF. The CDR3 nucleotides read TGCGCCAGCAGGGGCCGGGGGGGCAGCACAGATACGCAGTATTTT. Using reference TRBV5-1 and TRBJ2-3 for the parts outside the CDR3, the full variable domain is KAGVTQTPRYLIKTRGQQVTLSCSPISGHRSVSWYQQTPGQGLQFLFEYFSETQRNKGNFPGRFSGRQFSNSRSEMNVSTLELGDSALYLCASRGRGGSTDTQYFGPGTRLTVL.

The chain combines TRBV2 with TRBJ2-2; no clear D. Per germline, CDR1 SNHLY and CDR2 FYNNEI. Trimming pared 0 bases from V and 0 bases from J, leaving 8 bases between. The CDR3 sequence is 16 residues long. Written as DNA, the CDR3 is TGTGCCAGCAGTGAAGCGCTTCGGGCGAACACCGGGGAGCTGTTTTTT. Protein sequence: CASSEALRANTGELFF.

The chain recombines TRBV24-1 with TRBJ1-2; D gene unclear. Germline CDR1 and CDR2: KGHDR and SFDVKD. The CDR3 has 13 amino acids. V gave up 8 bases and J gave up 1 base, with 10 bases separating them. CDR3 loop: CATNDGVNYGYTF. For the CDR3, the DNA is TGTGCCACCAACGACGGAGTTAACTATGGCTACACCTTC.

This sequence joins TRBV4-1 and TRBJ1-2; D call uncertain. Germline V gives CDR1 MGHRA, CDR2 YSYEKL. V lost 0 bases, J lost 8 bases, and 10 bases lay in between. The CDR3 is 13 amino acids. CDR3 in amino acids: CASSQDTTLGYTF. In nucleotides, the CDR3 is TGCGCCAGCAGCCAAGATACGACATTAGGCTACACCTTC.

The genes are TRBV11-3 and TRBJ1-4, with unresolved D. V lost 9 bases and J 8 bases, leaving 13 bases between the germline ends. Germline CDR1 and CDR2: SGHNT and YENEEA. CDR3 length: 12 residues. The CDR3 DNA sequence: TGTGCCAGTCTCGGGGTTCGGGAAAAACTGTTTTTT. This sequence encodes CASLGVREKLFF. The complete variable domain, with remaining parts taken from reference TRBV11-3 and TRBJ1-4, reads EAGVVQSPRYKIIEKKQPVAFWCNPISGHNTLYWYLQNLGQGPELLIRYENEEAVDDSQLPKDRFSAERLKGVDSTLKIQPAELGDSAVYLCASLGVREKLFFGSGTQLSVL.